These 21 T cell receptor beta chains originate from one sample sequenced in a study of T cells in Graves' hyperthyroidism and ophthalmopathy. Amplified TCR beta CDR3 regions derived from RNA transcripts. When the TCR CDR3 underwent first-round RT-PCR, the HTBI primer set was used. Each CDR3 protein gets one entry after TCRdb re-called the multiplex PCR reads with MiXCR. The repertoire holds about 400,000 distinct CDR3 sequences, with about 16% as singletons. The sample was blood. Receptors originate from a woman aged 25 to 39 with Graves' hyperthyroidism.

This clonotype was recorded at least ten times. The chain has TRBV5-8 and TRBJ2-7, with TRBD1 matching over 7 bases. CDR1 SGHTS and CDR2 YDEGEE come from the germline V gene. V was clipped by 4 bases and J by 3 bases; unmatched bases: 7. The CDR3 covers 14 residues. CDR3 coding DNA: TGTGCCAGCAGCCTAAGGACAGGCCTCTACGAGCAGTACTTC. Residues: CASSLRTGLYEQYF.

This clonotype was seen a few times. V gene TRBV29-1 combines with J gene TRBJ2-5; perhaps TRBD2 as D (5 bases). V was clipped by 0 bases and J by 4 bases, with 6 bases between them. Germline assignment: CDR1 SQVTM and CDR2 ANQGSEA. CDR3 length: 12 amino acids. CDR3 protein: CSVEEGRETQYF. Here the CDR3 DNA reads TGCAGCGTTGAAGAGGGGAGAGAGACCCAGTACTTC.

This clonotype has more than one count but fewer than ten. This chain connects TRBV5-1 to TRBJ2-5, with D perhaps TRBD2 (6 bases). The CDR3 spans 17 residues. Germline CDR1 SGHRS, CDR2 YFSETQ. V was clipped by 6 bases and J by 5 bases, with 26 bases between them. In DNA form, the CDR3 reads TGCGCCAGCAACCGGGGAGGTCCCCAAGCGCTCCCCGAGACCCAGTACTTC. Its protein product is CASNRGGPQALPETQYF.

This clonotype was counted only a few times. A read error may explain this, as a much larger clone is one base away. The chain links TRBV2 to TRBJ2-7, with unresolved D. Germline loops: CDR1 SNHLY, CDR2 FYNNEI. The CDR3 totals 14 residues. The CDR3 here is CASSPPPGAYERYF. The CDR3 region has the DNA TGTGCCAGCAGCCCGCCCCCCGGCGCCTACGAGCGGTACTTC.

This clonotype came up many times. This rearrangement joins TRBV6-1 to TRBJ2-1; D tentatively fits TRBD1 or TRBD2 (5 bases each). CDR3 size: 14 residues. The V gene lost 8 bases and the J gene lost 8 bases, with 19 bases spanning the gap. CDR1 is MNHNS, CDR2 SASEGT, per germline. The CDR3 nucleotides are TGTGCCAGCGGCCCCTGGGGGAGTTCCCATGAGCAGTTCTTC. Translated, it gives CASGPWGSSHEQFF.

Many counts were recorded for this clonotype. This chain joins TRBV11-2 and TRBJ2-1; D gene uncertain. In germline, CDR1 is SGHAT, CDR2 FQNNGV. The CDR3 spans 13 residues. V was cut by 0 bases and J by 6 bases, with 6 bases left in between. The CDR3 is CASSLEPGNEQFF. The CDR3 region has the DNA TGTGCCAGCAGCTTAGAACCGGGCAATGAGCAGTTCTTC.

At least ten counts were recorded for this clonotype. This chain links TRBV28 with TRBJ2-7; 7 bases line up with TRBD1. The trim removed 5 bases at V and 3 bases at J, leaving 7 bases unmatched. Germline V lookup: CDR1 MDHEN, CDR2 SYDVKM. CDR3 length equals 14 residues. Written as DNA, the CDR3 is TGTGCCAGCAGTCCTCCAGGGACAGTCTACGAGCAGTACTTC. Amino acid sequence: CASSPPGTVYEQYF.

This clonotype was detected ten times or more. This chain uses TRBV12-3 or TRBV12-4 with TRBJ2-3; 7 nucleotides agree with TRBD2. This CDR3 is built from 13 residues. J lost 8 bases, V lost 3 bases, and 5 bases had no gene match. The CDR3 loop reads CASSFGEGFTQYF. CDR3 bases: TGTGCCAGCAGTTTCGGGGAGGGGTTTACGCAGTATTTT.

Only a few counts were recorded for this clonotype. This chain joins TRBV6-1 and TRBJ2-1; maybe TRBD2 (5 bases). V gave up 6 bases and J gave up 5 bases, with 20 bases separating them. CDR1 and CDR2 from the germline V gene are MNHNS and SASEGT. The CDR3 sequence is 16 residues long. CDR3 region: CASSLDISLADNEQFF. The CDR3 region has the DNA TGTGCCAGCAGCTTAGACATATCTCTAGCAGACAATGAGCAGTTCTTC.

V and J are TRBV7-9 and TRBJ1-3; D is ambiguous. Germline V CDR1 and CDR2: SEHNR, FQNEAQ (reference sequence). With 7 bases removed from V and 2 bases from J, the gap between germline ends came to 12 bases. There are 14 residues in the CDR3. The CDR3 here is CASKGLGTGNTIYF. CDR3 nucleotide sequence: TGTGCCAGCAAAGGCTTAGGGACTGGAAACACCATATATTTT.

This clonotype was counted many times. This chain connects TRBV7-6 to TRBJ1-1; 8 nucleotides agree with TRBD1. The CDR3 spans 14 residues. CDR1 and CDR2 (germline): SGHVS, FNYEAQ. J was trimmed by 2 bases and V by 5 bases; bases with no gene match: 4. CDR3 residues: CASSIGQGNTEAFF. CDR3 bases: TGTGCCAGCAGCATAGGACAGGGTAACACTGAAGCTTTCTTT.

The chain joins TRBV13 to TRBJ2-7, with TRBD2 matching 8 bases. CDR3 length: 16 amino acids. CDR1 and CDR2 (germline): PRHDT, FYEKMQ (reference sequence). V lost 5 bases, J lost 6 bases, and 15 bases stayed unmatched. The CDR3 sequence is CASSLKSGRVSGEQYF. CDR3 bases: TGTGCCAGCAGCCTAAAGAGCGGGAGAGTCTCAGGCGAGCAGTACTTC.

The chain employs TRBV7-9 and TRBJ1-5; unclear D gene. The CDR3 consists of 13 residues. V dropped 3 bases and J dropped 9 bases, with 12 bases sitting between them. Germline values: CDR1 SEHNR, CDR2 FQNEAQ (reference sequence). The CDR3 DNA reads TGTGCCAGCAGCTTGGGCACAAAAGGGCCCCAGCATTTT. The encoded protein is CASSLGTKGPQHF.

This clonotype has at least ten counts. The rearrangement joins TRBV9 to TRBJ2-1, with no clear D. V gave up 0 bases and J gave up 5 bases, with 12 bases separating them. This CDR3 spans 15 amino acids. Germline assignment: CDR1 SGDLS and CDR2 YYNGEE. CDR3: CASSVALGSHNEQFF. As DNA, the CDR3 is TGTGCCAGCAGCGTAGCTCTGGGTTCCCACAATGAGCAGTTCTTC.

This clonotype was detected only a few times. Here the CDR3 reads CASSLEVSYNEQFF. CDR3 nucleotides: TGCGCCAGCAGCTTGGAGGTTTCCTACAATGAGCAGTTCTTC. V gene TRBV5-1 combines with J gene TRBJ2-1, with unresolved D. The V end lost 0 bases, the J end lost 1 base, and 5 bases lay between the germline ends. The CDR3 runs to 14 residues. CDR1 is SGHRS and CDR2 is YFSETQ in the germline V gene.

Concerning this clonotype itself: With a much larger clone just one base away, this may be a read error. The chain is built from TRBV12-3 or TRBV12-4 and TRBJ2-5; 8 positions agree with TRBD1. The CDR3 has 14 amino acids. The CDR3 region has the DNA TGTGCCAGCAGTAACCCGGACAGGGAAGAGACCCAGCACTTC. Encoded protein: CASSNPDREETQHF.

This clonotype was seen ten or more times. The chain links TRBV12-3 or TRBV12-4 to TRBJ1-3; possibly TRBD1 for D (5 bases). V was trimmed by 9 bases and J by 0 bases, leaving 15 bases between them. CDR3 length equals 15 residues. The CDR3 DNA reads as TGTGCCAGTGACACTATCGACAGCTCTGGAAACACCATATATTTT. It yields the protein CASDTIDSSGNTIYF.

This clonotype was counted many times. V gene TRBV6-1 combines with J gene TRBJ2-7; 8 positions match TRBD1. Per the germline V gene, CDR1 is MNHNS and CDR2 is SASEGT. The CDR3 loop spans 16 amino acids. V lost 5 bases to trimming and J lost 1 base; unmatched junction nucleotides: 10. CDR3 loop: CASSRTGGQGSYEQYF. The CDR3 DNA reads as TGTGCCAGCAGTAGAACCGGTGGACAGGGTTCCTACGAGCAGTACTTC.

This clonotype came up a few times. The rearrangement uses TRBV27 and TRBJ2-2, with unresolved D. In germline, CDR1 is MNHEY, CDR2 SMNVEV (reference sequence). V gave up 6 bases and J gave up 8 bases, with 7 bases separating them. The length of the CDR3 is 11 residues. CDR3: CASSQQGELFF. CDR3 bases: TGTGCCAGCAGCCAACAGGGGGAGCTGTTTTTT.

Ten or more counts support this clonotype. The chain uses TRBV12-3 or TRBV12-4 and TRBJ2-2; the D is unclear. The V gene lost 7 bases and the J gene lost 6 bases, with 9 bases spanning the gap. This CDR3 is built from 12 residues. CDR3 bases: TGTGCCAGCATTTTTGGCGCCGGGGAGCTGTTTTTT. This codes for CASIFGAGELFF.

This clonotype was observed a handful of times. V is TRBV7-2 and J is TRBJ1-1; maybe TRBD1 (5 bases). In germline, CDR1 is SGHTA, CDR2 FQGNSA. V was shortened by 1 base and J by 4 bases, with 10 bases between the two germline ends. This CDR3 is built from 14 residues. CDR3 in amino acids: CASSLDPGTTEAFF. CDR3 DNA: TGTGCCAGCAGCTTAGATCCGGGGACCACTGAAGCTTTCTTT.